Listed here are 25 T cell receptor beta chains from one sample, sequenced in a study of CD8 T cells in ankylosing spondylitis. Each CDR3 protein is one row after TCRdb ran MiXCR on the 5' RACE reads. The sample consists of 190,000 or so distinct CDR3 sequences, 13% of them appearing once. What was sequenced was blood, either unsorted or a sorted T cell fraction (not recorded which). The receptors stem from a male donor with ankylosing spondylitis or in good health (not recorded which).

The rearrangement joins TRBV28 to TRBJ1-6, with 7 bases lining up with TRBD1. Germline CDR1 is MDHEN and CDR2 is SYDVKM. The V segment lost 6 bases and the J segment 9 bases; nucleotides outside the gene matches: 14. CDR3 length: 16 residues. DNA for the CDR3: TGTGCCAGCAGCCGAGACAGGGATGGAGGTAGTTCACCCCTCCACTTT. The encoded protein is CASSRDRDGGSSPLHF.

The chain links TRBV20-1 to TRBJ2-7; 10 bases are a match to TRBD1. V lost 6 bases to trimming and J lost 6 bases; unmatched junction nucleotides: 5. The CDR3 spans 12 residues. In germline, CDR1 is DFQATT, CDR2 SNEGSKA (reference sequence). CDR3 DNA: TGCAGTGCCTCGACAGGGGGCTCCGAGCAGTACTTC. It codes for CSASTGGSEQYF.

The J gene is TRBJ1-5, the V gene TRBV20-1; 10 bases line up with TRBD1. The germline gives CDR1 DFQATT, CDR2 SNEGSKA (reference sequence). With V trimmed by 2 bases and J by 5 bases, 3 bases remained unmatched. CDR3 size: 14 residues. The CDR3 spells CSARKDRGDQPQHF. As DNA, the CDR3 is TGCAGTGCTAGAAAGGACAGGGGGGATCAGCCCCAGCATTTT.

This clonotype was counted a few times. The chain carries TRBV2 and TRBJ2-5; no clear D. The length of the CDR3 is 13 residues. CDR1 SNHLY and CDR2 FYNNEI come from the germline V gene. With 10 bases removed from V and 2 bases from J, the gap between germline ends came to 14 bases. CDR3 sequence (DNA): TGTGCCACCTTTCAGGCGAGGCAAGAGACCCAGTACTTC. It is translated as CATFQARQETQYF.

The chain joins TRBV20-1 to TRBJ2-3; 11 bases line up with TRBD2. The germline V gene encodes CDR1 DFQATT and CDR2 SNEGSKA (reference sequence). CDR3 length: 13 residues. J gave up 6 bases and V 6 bases, and 5 bases lay outside the gene matches. The CDR3 is CSAQTSGEDTQYF. The DNA for the CDR3 is TGCAGTGCGCAGACTAGCGGGGAGGATACGCAGTATTTT.

This clonotype has a count of ten or more. The chain combines TRBV3-1 with TRBJ2-2, with 8 bases identical to TRBD1. The CDR3 is 16 residues long. Per the germline V gene, CDR1 is LGHDT and CDR2 is YNNKEL (reference sequence). J lost 5 bases, V lost 3 bases, and 8 bases had no gene match. The CDR3 DNA sequence: TGTGCCAGCAGCCAGGCTGACAGGGGCTATACCGGGGAGCTGTTTTTT. Its protein product is CASSQADRGYTGELFF.

This clonotype showed up many times. In nucleotides, the CDR3 is TGCGCCAGCAGCCAAGAGAGTGACAGTCCTAACTATGGCTACACCTTC. This codes for CASSQESDSPNYGYTF. The rearrangement links TRBV4-1 to TRBJ1-2; possible D gene TRBD1, 5 bases. Germline values: CDR1 MGHRA, CDR2 YSYEKL. The germline V and J ends were trimmed by 0 bases and 0 bases, with 11 bases remaining between them. This CDR3 contains 16 residues.

This clonotype has more than one count but fewer than ten. The rearrangement links TRBV29-1 to TRBJ2-7; D gene unclear. CDR3 length equals 9 residues. The germline V and J ends were trimmed by 5 bases and 4 bases, with 3 bases remaining between them. The V gene's germline CDR1 is SQVTM and CDR2 ANQGSEA. The CDR3 loop reads CSVKYEQYF. The CDR3, as DNA: TGCAGCGTTAAGTACGAGCAGTACTTC.

CDR3 coding DNA: TGCGCCAGCAGTGAGGGGACTAGCGCTACCTACGAGCAGTACTTC. It is translated as CASSEGTSATYEQYF. The genes are TRBV10-1 and TRBJ2-7, with 10 bases fitting TRBD2. Germline values: CDR1 WNHNN, CDR2 SYGVQD (reference sequence). The CDR3 is 15 residues long. V trimming: 2 bases; J trimming: 2 bases; junction bases outside the gene matches: 3.

DNA for the CDR3: TGTGCCAGCAGTTTCTCAGGGGCCCTAGCTTTCTATGGCTACACCTTC. Translating gives CASSFSGALAFYGYTF. V gene TRBV12-3 or TRBV12-4 combines with J gene TRBJ1-2; TRBD1 is a possible D gene (6 bases). CDR3 length: 16 residues. Trimming pared 3 bases from V and 4 bases from J, leaving 18 bases between.

The V call is TRBV12-3 or TRBV12-4, the J call TRBJ2-3; 9 bases fit TRBD2. This CDR3 is built from 14 residues. The ends lost 3 bases at V and 4 bases at J; junction bases unmatched: 2. The chain's CDR3 is CASSFAGGSDTQYF. The CDR3 DNA follows: TGTGCCAGCAGTTTTGCGGGAGGGTCAGATACGCAGTATTTT.

This clonotype was seen a few times. V and J are TRBV13 and TRBJ2-3, with TRBD2 identical over 9 bases. This CDR3 has 15 residues. V lost 1 base and J lost 6; bases outside the gene matches: 5. Germline V gene sequence: CDR1 PRHDT, CDR2 FYEKMQ (reference sequence). The CDR3 region is CASSLVAGELDTQYF. The CDR3 coding sequence is TGTGCCAGCAGCTTAGTAGCGGGAGAATTGGATACGCAGTATTTT.

The genes are TRBV3-1 and TRBJ1-1; possible D gene TRBD1, 5 bases. Germline V gene sequence: CDR1 LGHDT, CDR2 YNNKEL (reference sequence). The V end was cut by 5 bases, the J end by 5 bases, with 12 bases between. This CDR3 has 13 amino acids. CDR3 amino acids: CASSESGWTEAFF. CDR3 in DNA: TGTGCCAGCAGCGAGTCAGGGTGGACTGAAGCTTTCTTT. Full variable domain (missing parts from reference TRBV3-1 and TRBJ1-1): DTAVSQTPKYLVTQMGNDKSIKCEQNLGHDTMYWYKQDSKKFLKIMFSYNNKELIINETVPNRFSPKSPDKAHLNLHINSLELGDSAVYFCASSESGWTEAFFGQGTRLTVV.

The table lists this clonotype with a few counts. The chain combines TRBV20-1 with TRBJ2-2; 15 bases map to TRBD2. The CDR3 is made up of 18 amino acids. Trimming removed 1 base from V and 5 bases from J; junction bases left unmatched: 8. CDR1 is DFQATT and CDR2 is SNEGSKA in the germline V gene (reference sequence). The DNA for the CDR3 is TGCAGTGCTAGAGCAAGGACTAGCGGGGGGGCCTTTACCGGGGAGCTGTTTTTT. This sequence encodes CSARARTSGGAFTGELFF.

This clonotype was seen a few times. V gene TRBV7-9 combines with J gene TRBJ2-3; D assignment may be TRBD1 or TRBD2 (5 bases each). Trimming cost V 4 bases and J 12 bases, with 17 bases left between them. Germline V gene data show CDR1 as SEHNR and CDR2 as FQNEAQ (reference sequence). The CDR3 loop spans 13 amino acids. As DNA, the CDR3 is TGTGCCAGCAGCTCACCTACGGGGCCAGTTCAGTATTTT. This gives the protein CASSSPTGPVQYF.

This clonotype has more than one count but fewer than ten. The chain couples TRBV27 to TRBJ2-2, with D possibly being TRBD1 (5 bases). This CDR3 region has 15 residues. Trimming took off 1 base at V and 5 bases at J, with 11 bases between the two ends. Germline CDR1 and CDR2: MNHEY and SMNVEV (reference sequence). In nucleotides, the CDR3 is TGTGCCAGCAGTTTATTAGGGGCCGGGACCGGGGAGCTGTTTTTT. The encoded protein is CASSLLGAGTGELFF.

This clonotype was seen a few times. This chain connects TRBV19 to TRBJ2-1; TRBD2 agrees at 11 bases. The V segment lost 5 bases and the J segment 3 bases; nucleotides outside the gene matches: 6. The length of the CDR3 is 16 residues. The germline V gene encodes CDR1 LNHDA and CDR2 SQIVND (reference sequence). This CDR3 is CASSARLAGIYNEQFF. The CDR3 coding sequence is TGTGCCAGTAGTGCCCGACTAGCGGGGATCTACAATGAGCAGTTCTTC.

This chain links TRBV27 with TRBJ2-7; TRBD2 agrees at 10 bases. The V gene end was trimmed by 1 base and the J gene end by 4 bases; junction bases not matched to a gene: 7. The CDR3 consists of 16 residues. CDR1 and CDR2 from the germline V gene are MNHEY and SMNVEV (reference sequence). This chain's CDR3 is CASSLLGGTSVYEQYF. The CDR3 nucleotides are TGTGCCAGCAGTTTATTGGGGGGGACTAGCGTTTACGAGCAGTACTTC.

Ten or more counts support this clonotype. The V and J genes are TRBV12-3 or TRBV12-4 and TRBJ2-2; a possible D gene is TRBD1 (5 bases). This CDR3 region has 14 residues. Trimming removed 7 bases from V and 0 bases from J, with 9 bases in between. The CDR3 DNA reads as TGTGCCAGCAACACAGGCGCGAACACCGGGGAGCTGTTTTTT. Translating it yields CASNTGANTGELFF.

This clonotype came up many times. The rearrangement links TRBV5-1 to TRBJ2-1; TRBD2 agrees at 12 bases. CDR1 SGHRS and CDR2 YFSETQ come from the germline V gene. Trimming at V came to 3 bases and at J to 3 bases, leaving 4 bases not matched to a gene. The CDR3 has 16 amino acids. The CDR3 spells CASSWTLAGGYNEQFF. CDR3 bases: TGCGCCAGCAGCTGGACACTAGCGGGGGGCTACAATGAGCAGTTCTTC.

This clonotype was found a few times. The V gene is TRBV7-9, the J gene TRBJ1-1; D call uncertain. The CDR3 totals 12 residues. Germline V gene data show CDR1 as SEHNR and CDR2 as FQNEAQ (reference sequence). V shed 4 bases and J shed 7 bases, with 10 bases lying between them. CDR3 amino acids: CASSYSINEAFF. In nucleotides, the CDR3 is TGTGCCAGCAGCTATTCAATCAATGAAGCTTTCTTT.

In this sample, this clonotype turned up many times. This chain joins TRBV29-1 and TRBJ2-5; 10 nucleotides line up with TRBD2. This CDR3 region has 14 residues. CDR1 SQVTM and CDR2 ANQGSEA come from the germline V gene. With V trimmed by 7 bases and J by 4 bases, 9 bases remained unmatched. DNA of the CDR3: TGCAGCGCCGACGCTAGCGGGAGAGGAGAGACCCAGTACTTC. Protein sequence: CSADASGRGETQYF.

In this sample, this clonotype turned up a few times. The CDR3 loop is CASSPTGQGGSGELFF. The CDR3 DNA reads TGTGCCAGCAGCCCTACGGGACAGGGTGGATCCGGGGAGCTGTTTTTT. The chain couples TRBV7-9 to TRBJ2-2, with 9 bases aligning to TRBD1. CDR1 and CDR2 from the germline V gene are SEHNR and FQNEAQ (reference sequence). Trimming at V came to 5 bases and at J to 6 bases, leaving 10 bases not matched to a gene. The CDR3 is 16 residues long.

This chain connects TRBV25-1 to TRBJ2-1; D perhaps matches TRBD1 (5 bases). Per the germline V gene, CDR1 is MGHDK and CDR2 is SYGVNS. Trimming shortened V by 1 base and J by 9 bases, and 10 bases separated the two germline ends. This CDR3 has 13 residues. The chain's CDR3 is CASSELGHREQFF. The CDR3, as DNA: TGTGCCAGCAGTGAATTGGGGCATCGTGAGCAGTTCTTC.

This clonotype was picked up a small number of times. The chain combines TRBV14 with TRBJ1-2; D is ambiguous. Trimming left V 5 bases short and J 0 bases short, with 4 bases between. Germline V lookup: CDR1 SGHDN, CDR2 FVKESK. CDR3 length equals 12 residues. The CDR3 sequence: CASSRSNYGYTF. CDR3 in DNA: TGTGCCAGCAGCAGGTCTAACTATGGCTACACCTTC.